These T cell receptor beta chains were read from a single sample in a study of beta chain features in type 1 diabetes. Data came from immunoSEQ multiplex PCR; TCRdb stores just in-frame clones and leaves some out. In the table there are 250,000 to 300,000 clones, approximately 25% of which are singletons. The sequencing sample was made of naive CD4+ T cells from blood. The receptor source for this set is a woman in her twenties or thirties with type 1 diabetes. Each CDR3 is given with its conserved first and last residue. Each record gives: CDR3 protein, CDR3 DNA, D gene, clone size, V gene, J gene. A D gene is named only where the DNA matches it firmly. The size field is filled for only some rows; it gives once, few, many or a size class.

CATGLGTGYNEQFF	TGTGCCACCGGTCTAGGGACAGGGTACAATGAGCAGTTCTTC	TRBD1	few	TRBV2	TRBJ2-1
CASSFPTGYTDTQYF	TGTGCCAGCAGCTTCCCAACAGGGTACACAGATACGCAGTATTTT	-	-	TRBV7-9	TRBJ2-3
CASSDFGGRGQPQHF	TGTGCCAGCAGTGATTTCGGCGGACGGGGACAGCCCCAGCATTTT	-	-	TRBV2	TRBJ1-5
CAWSSPSDMNTEAFF	TGTGCCTGGAGTTCGCCCTCGGACATGAACACTGAAGCCTTCTTT	-	-	TRBV30	TRBJ1-1
CASSEAFGTDTQYF	TGTGCCAGCAGTGAAGCCTTTGGCACAGATACGCAGTATTTT	-	few	TRBV2	TRBJ2-3
CAWSRRAPDTQYF	TGTGCCTGGAGTAGGAGGGCTCCAGATACGCAGTATTTT	-	-	TRBV30	TRBJ2-3
CASSFAGRENTEAFF	TGTGCCAGCAGTTTTGCAGGGCGGGAGAACACTGAAGCTTTCTTT	-	few	TRBV25-1	TRBJ1-1
CAWSVNGGNTIYF	TGTGCCTGGAGTGTAAACGGTGGAAACACCATATATTTT	-	few	TRBV30	TRBJ1-3
CASSQEQGNEKLFF	TGTGCCAGCAGCCAAGAACAGGGGAATGAAAAACTGTTTTTT	TRBD1	-	TRBV4-2	TRBJ1-4
CASSQTHSGIGEQFF	TGCGCCAGCAGCCAAACACATAGCGGGATAGGTGAGCAGTTCTTC	TRBD2	few	TRBV4-1	TRBJ2-1
CASSDPERARGSGYTF	TGTGCCAGCAGTGACCCCGAGAGAGCTAGGGGTAGTGGCTACACCTTC	-	few	TRBV28	TRBJ1-2
CASSLYGQANGYTF	TGTGCCAGCAGTTTATATGGGCAGGCAAATGGCTACACCTTC	-	few	TRBV28	TRBJ1-2
CASSVEEGQRTDTQYF	TGTGCCAGCAGCGTAGAAGAGGGACAGCGCACAGATACGCAGTATTTT	TRBD1	once	TRBV9	TRBJ2-3
CSFRSRAKNIQYF	TGCAGCTTTCGGAGTAGAGCCAAAAACATTCAGTACTTC	-	-	TRBV29-1	TRBJ2-4
CAWSPLAGPQFF	TGTGCCTGGAGTCCTCTAGCGGGACCTCAGTTCTTC	TRBD2	-	TRBV30	TRBJ2-1
CASSSGTSGQKQFF	TGCGCCAGCAGCTCCGGGACTAGCGGACAAAAGCAGTTCTTC	TRBD2	few	TRBV10-1	TRBJ2-1
CASSWSGRVTGELFF	TGTGCCAGCAGCTGGAGCGGGAGGGTAACCGGGGAGCTGTTTTTT	TRBD2	-	TRBV7-3	TRBJ2-2
CAYRRQEDGYTF	TGTGCCTACCGACGACAGGAGGATGGCTACACCTTC	-	few	TRBV30	TRBJ1-2
CASSVEPTGGGTEAFF	TGTGCCAGCAGCGTAGAGCCGACAGGGGGTGGCACTGAAGCTTTCTTT	TRBD1	few	TRBV9	TRBJ1-1
CASSIIGTENQPQHF	TGTGCCAGTAGTATAATAGGGACAGAAAATCAGCCCCAGCATTTT	TRBD1	-	TRBV19	TRBJ1-5
CASSSPSGNQPQHF	TGTGCCAGCAGTTCACCCTCCGGTAATCAGCCCCAGCATTTT	-	few	TRBV28	TRBJ1-5
CSASEGGGGYEQYF	TGCAGCGCCTCGGAAGGAGGGGGCGGGTACGAGCAGTACTTC	-	few	TRBV29-1	TRBJ2-7
CASSAREWETQYF	TGTGCCAGCAGTGCGAGGGAGTGGGAGACCCAGTACTTC	-	-	TRBV2	TRBJ2-5
CASSIRGRVEKLFF	TGTGCCAGTAGTATTAGAGGGCGAGTCGAAAAACTGTTTTTT	-	few	TRBV19	TRBJ1-4
CAWSAHPDLAYEQYF	TGTGCCTGGAGTGCCCACCCCGACCTAGCATACGAGCAGTACTTC	-	-	TRBV30	TRBJ2-7
CASSDREAQFF	TGTGCCAGCAGTGACAGGGAGGCGCAGTTCTTC	-	-	TRBV2	TRBJ2-1
CASSSPGLAAFQYF	TGTGCCAGCAGTTCTCCGGGACTAGCGGCTTTTCAGTACTTC	TRBD2	few	TRBV28	TRBJ2-4
CASSSRAAGGARNEQFF	TGTGCCAGCAGCTCTCGGGCAGCGGGAGGAGCCCGCAATGAGCAGTTCTTC	TRBD2	-	TRBV13	TRBJ2-1
CASSRRGGAQETQYF	TGTGCCAGCAGCCGGCGCGGGGGGGCCCAAGAGACCCAGTACTTC	TRBD2	few	TRBV7-9	TRBJ2-5
CASSLFAGPGQETQYF	TGCGCCAGCAGCTTGTTCGCAGGGCCGGGCCAAGAGACCCAGTACTTC	-	-	TRBV5-1	TRBJ2-5
CASSRLGGNTF	TGTGCCAGCAGCAGGCTAGGGGGAAACACCTTC	-	few	TRBV5-6	TRBJ1-2
CASSVRDSSYNEQFF	TGTGCCAGCAGCGTCCGGGACAGCTCCTACAATGAGCAGTTCTTC	TRBD1	-	TRBV11-2	TRBJ2-1
CAISERSIDTQYF	TGTGCCATCAGTGAGCGGTCCATCGATACGCAGTATTTT	-	-	TRBV10-3	TRBJ2-3
CASSWAGTGAPGANVLTF	TGTGCCAGCAGTTGGGCGGGGACAGGGGCACCTGGGGCCAACGTCCTGACTTTC	-	once	TRBV21-1	TRBJ2-6
CASSPLGNPYSNQPQHF	TGTGCCAGCAGTCCCCTTGGCAACCCGTATAGCAATCAGCCCCAGCATTTT	-	-	TRBV27	TRBJ1-5
CASQNQDPSTDTQYF	TGTGCCAGCCAAAACCAGGATCCTAGCACAGATACGCAGTATTTT	-	-	TRBV28	TRBJ2-3
CASSELGAGTTGYTF	TGTGCCAGCAGTGAATTGGGGGCAGGAACCACCGGCTACACCTTC	-	few	TRBV25-1	TRBJ1-2
CASSLRTATNEKLFF	TGTGCCAGTAGTCTGCGGACAGCAACTAATGAAAAACTGTTTTTT	-	-	TRBV19	TRBJ1-4
CASSPSGRGYNEQFF	TGTGCCAGCAGTCCTAGCGGGAGAGGGTACAATGAGCAGTTCTTC	TRBD2	-	TRBV7-9	TRBJ2-1
CASSGDRSNEKLFF	TGTGCCAGCAGCGGGGACAGGAGTAATGAAAAACTGTTTTTT	TRBD1	few	TRBV2	TRBJ1-4
CSVQGAVGNTIYF	TGCAGCGTCCAGGGGGCGGTTGGAAACACCATATATTTT	TRBD1	-	TRBV29-1	TRBJ1-3
CASSLGQVDEKLFF	TGTGCCAGCAGCTTGGGGCAGGTAGATGAAAAACTGTTTTTT	-	-	TRBV11-3	TRBJ1-4
CASSSGTENTEAFF	TGCGCCAGCAGCTCCGGGACAGAAAACACTGAAGCTTTCTTT	TRBD1	-	TRBV5-1	TRBJ1-1
CSVVEMVGNTIYF	TGCAGCGTTGTCGAGATGGTTGGAAACACCATATATTTT	-	few	TRBV29-1	TRBJ1-3
CSVTGPNTEAFF	TGCAGCGTCACAGGACCGAACACTGAAGCTTTCTTT	-	few	TRBV29-1	TRBJ1-1
CASRPGTGRSYEQYF	TGCGCCAGCAGACCCGGGACAGGGAGGTCCTACGAGCAGTACTTC	TRBD1	-	TRBV5-1	TRBJ2-7
CASSRSSYNEQFF	TGTGCCAGCAGCCGCAGCTCCTACAATGAGCAGTTCTTC	-	-	TRBV11-2	TRBJ2-1
CAWSAGETQYF	TGTGCCTGGAGCGCCGGGGAGACCCAGTACTTC	-	-	TRBV30	TRBJ2-5
CASSFSRPLNTGELFF	TGTGCCAGCAGTTTCTCGCGGCCCCTGAACACCGGGGAGCTGTTTTTT	-	-	TRBV28	TRBJ2-2